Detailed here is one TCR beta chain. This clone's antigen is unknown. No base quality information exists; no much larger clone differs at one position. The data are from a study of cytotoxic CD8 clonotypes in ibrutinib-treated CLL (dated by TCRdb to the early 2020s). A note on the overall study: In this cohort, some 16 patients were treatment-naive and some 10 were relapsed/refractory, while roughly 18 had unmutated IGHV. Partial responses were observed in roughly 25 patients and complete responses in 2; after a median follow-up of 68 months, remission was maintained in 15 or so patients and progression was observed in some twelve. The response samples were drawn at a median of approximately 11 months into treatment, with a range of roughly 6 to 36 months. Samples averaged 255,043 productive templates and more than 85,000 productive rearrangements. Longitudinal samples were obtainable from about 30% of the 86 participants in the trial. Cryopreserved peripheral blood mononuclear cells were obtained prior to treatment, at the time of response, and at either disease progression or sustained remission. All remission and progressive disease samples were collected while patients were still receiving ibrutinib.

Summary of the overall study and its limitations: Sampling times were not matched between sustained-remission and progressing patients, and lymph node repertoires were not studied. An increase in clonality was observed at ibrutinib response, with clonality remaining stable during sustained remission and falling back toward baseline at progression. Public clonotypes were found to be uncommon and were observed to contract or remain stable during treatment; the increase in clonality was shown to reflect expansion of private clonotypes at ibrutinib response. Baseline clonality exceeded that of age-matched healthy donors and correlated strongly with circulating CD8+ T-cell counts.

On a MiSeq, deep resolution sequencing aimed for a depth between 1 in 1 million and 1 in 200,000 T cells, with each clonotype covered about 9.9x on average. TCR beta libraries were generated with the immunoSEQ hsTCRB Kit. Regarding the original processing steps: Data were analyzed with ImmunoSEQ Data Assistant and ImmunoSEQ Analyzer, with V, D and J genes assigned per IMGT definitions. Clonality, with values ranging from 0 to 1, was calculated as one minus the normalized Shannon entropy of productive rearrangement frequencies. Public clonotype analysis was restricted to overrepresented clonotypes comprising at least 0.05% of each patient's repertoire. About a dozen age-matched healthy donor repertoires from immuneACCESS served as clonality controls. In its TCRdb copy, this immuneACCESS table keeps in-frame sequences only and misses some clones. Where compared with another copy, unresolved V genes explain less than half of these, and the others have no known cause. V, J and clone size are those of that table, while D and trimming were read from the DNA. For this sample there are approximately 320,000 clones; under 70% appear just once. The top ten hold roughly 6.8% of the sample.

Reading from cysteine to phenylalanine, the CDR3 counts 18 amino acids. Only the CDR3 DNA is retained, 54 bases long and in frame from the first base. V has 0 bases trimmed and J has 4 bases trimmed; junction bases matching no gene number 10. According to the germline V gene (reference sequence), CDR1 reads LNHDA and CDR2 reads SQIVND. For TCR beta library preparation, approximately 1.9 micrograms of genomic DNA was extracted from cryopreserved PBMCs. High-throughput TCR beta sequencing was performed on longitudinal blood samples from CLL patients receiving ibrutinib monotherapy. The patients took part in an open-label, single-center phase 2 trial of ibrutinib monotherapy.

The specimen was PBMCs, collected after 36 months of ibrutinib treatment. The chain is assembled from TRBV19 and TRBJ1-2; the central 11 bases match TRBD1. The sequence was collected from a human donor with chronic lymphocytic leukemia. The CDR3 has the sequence CASSIEMGQGDSGYGYTF. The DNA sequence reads TGTGCCAGTAGTATAGAGATGGGACAGGGGGACTCGGGCTATGGCTACACCTTC.